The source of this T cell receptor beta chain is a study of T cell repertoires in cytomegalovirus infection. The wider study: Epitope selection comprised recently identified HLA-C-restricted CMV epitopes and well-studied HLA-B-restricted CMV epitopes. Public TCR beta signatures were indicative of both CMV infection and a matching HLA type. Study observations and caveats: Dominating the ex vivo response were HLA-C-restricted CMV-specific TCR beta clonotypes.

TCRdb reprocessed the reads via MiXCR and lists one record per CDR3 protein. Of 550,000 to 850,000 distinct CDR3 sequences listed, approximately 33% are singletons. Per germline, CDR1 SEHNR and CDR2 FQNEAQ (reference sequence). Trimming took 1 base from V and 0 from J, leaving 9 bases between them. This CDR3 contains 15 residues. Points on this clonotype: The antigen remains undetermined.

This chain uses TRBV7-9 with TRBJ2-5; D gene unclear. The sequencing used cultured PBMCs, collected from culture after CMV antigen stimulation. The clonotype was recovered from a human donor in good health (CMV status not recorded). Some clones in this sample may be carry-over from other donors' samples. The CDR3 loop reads CASSLVGRNQETQYF. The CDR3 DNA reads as TGTGCCAGCAGCTTAGTAGGAAGGAACCAAGAGACCCAGTACTTC.